This T cell receptor (beta chain) was profiled in a study of CD8 T cells in ankylosing spondylitis. This clonotype was seen many times. Its specificity is unknown. Broader study findings: Reportedly, disease-linked clones are significantly enriched in ankylosing spondylitis patients' matched synovial fluid. In ankylosing spondylitis blood, a motif of seven to nine highly homologous TCR beta variants appeared characteristic.

Researchers built TCR beta libraries using quantitative 5'-RACE with molecular barcodes. TCRdb ran MiXCR on the 5' RACE reads and lists one entry per CDR3 protein. The sample comprises 200,000 or so distinct CDR3 sequences, roughly 20% of which are singletons, and roughly 4% rests with the top ten. This CDR3 has 14 amino acids. The germline gives CDR1 LGHNA, CDR2 YNFKEQ. Trimming shortened V by 4 bases and J by 7 bases, and 14 bases separated the two germline ends. Sequencing was carried out using blood, either unsorted or a sorted T cell fraction (not recorded which). This clonotype was obtained from a male donor aged 10-35 years with ankylosing spondylitis or in good health (not recorded which). This chain connects TRBV4-2 to TRBJ1-5, with TRBD1 as a possible D gene (5 bases). CDR3: CASSRDPAGQPQHF. CDR3 in DNA: TGTGCCAGCAGCCGGGACCCTGCGGGGCAGCCCCAGCATTTT.